Below are 3 T cell receptor beta chains sequenced from a single sample in a study of Ad26.COV2.S vaccination and SARS-CoV-2 variants (TCRdb year 2021). Read against the paper, the sample's treatment or condition label means: approximately 18 received Ad26.COV2.S at low or high dose, single or two shots; a few received placebo; per-sample allocation not given. For vaccine and placebo recipients, the sequenced repertoires came from samples collected on day 63 after the first injection. Library preparation employed the immunoSEQ multiplex PCR assay. Entries here come from immuneACCESS through TCRdb and include only in-frame sequences with V and J called. Some clones fail to appear in such tables; in the studies checked, an unresolved V gene covers under half of the shortfall, and the cause of the remainder is unknown. Across this sample there are 350,000 to 500,000 clones, with less than 95% seen only once. The leading ten clones occupy roughly 4.3% of the sample.

Sequencing was performed on peripheral blood, taken in a trial of Ad26.COV2.S vaccine versus placebo. Receptor source: a person between 18 and 65 years old who received the Ad26.COV2.S COVID-19 vaccine or a placebo.

V usage is TRBV2 and J usage is TRBJ1-5; a weak D match, TRBD1 (5 bases). CDR1 SNHLY and CDR2 FYNNEI come from the germline V gene. The CDR3 is 15 amino acids. The V end lost 3 bases, the J end lost 4 bases, and 13 bases lay between the germline ends. CDR3: CASSEGPSRNQPQHF. The CDR3 DNA is TGTGCCAGCAGTGAGGGACCAAGTCGGAATCAGCCCCAGCATTTT.

In this sample, this clone turned up once. The V call is TRBV5-5, the J call TRBJ2-7; the D gene is possibly TRBD2 (5 bases). The CDR3 has 14 amino acids. Trimming stripped 0 bases from V and 7 bases from J, with 14 bases between. CDR1 and CDR2 (germline): SGHKS, YYEKEE (reference sequence). CDR3 DNA: TGTGCCAGCAGCTTGGAGAGGGAAGGATGGGAGCAGTACTTC. Encoded protein: CASSLEREGWEQYF.

The rearrangement uses TRBV6-2 or TRBV6-3 and TRBJ1-1; D unresolved. Trimming removed 2 bases from V and 4 bases from J, with 8 bases in between. This CDR3 comprises 13 residues. Germline V gene sequence: CDR1 MNHEY, CDR2 SVGEGT. CDR3 nucleotides: TGTGCCAGCAGTTACGTTTCTGTCACTGAAGCTTTCTTT. Amino acid sequence: CASSYVSVTEAFF.